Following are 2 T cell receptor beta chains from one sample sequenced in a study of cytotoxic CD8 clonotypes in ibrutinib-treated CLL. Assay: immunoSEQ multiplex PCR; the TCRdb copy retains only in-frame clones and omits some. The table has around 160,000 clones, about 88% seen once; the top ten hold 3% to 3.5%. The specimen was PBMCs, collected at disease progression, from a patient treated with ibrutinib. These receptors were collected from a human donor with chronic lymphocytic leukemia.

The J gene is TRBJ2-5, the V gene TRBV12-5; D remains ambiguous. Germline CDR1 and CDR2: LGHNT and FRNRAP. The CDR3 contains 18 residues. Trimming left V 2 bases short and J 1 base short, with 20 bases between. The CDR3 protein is CASGLSVPGYTRQETQYF. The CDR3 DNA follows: TGTGCTAGTGGTTTGTCGGTACCCGGCTATACACGCCAAGAGACCCAGTACTTC. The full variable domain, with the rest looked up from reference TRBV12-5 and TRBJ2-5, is DARVTQTPRHKVTEMGQEVTMRCQPILGHNTVFWYRQTMMQGLELLAYFRNRAPLDDSGMPKDRFSAEMPDATLATLKIQPSEPRDSAVYFCASGLSVPGYTRQETQYFGPGTRLLVL.

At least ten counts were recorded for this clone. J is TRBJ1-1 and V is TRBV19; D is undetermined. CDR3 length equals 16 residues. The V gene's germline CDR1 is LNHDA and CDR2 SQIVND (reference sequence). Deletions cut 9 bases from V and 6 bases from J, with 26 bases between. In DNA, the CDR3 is TGTGCCAGCTCCCGGAACAGCGGGGTAAACCAGCCTGAAGCTTTCTTT. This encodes CASSRNSGVNQPEAFF.